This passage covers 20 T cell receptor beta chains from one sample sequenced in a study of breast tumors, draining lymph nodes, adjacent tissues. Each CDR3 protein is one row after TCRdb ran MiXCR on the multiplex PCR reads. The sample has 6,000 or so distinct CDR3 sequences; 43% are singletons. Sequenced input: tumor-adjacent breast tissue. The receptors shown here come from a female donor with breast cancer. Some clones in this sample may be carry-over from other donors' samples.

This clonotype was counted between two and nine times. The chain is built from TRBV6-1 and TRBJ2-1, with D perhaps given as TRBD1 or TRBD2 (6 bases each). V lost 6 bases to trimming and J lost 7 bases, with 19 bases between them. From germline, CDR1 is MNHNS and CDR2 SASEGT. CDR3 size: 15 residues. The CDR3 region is CASRSLGGAGNEQFF. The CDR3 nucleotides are TGTGCCAGCAGATCATTGGGGGGCGCGGGGAATGAGCAGTTCTTC.

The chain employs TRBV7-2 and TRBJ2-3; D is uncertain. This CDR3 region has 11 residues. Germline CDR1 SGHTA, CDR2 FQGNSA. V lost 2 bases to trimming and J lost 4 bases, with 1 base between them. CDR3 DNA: TGTGCCAGCAGCTTATCAGATACGCAGTATTTT. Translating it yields CASSLSDTQYF.

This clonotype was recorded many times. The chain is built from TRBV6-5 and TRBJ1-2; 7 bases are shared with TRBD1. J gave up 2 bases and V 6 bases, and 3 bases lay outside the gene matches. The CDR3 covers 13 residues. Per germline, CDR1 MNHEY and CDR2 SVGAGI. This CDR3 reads CASRSDRNYGYTF. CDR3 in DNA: TGTGCCAGCAGATCGGACAGGAACTATGGCTACACCTTC.

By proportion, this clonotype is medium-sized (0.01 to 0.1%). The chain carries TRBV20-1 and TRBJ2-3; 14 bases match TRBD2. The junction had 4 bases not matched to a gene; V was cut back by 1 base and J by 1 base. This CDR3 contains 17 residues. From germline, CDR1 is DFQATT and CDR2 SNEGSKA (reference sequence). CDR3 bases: TGCAGTGCTAGAGGGGGACTAGCGGGAGCGGGCACAGATACGCAGTATTTT. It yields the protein CSARGGLAGAGTDTQYF.

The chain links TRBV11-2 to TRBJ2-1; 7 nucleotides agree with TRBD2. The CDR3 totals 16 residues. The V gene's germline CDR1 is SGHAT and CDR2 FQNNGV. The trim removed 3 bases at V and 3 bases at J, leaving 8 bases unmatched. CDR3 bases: TGTGCCAGCAGCTTCGAATCACTAGCGATCTACAATGAGCAGTTCTTC. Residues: CASSFESLAIYNEQFF.

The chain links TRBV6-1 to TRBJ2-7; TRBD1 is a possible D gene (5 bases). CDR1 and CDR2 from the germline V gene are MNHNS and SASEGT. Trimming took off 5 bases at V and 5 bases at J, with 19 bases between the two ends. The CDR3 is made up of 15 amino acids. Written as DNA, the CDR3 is TGTGCCAGCAGTCCGCACCGGGCCTTCAGGGACGAGCAGTACTTC. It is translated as CASSPHRAFRDEQYF.

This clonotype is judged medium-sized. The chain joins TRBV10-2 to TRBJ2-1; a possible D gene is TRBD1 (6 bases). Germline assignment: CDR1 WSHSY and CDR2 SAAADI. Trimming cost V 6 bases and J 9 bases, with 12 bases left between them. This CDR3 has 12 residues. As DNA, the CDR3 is TGCGCCAGCAGCTGGACAGAGGGTGAGCAGTTCTTC. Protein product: CASSWTEGEQFF.

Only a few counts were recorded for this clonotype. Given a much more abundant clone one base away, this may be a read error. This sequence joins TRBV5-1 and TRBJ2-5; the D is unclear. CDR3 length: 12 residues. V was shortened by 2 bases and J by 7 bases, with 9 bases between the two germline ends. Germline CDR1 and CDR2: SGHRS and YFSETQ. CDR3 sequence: CASSFRRGTQYF. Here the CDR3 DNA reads TGCGCCAGCAGCTTCCGAAGAGGGACCCAGTACTTC.

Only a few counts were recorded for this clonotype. The CDR3 DNA is TGCAGTGCTTTTAGGGGGGGGGAGAATGAGCAGTTCTTC. Its translation: CSAFRGGENEQFF. The V and J genes are TRBV20-1 and TRBJ2-1; perhaps TRBD2 as D (7 bases). Germline CDR1 DFQATT, CDR2 SNEGSKA (reference sequence). The CDR3 has 13 amino acids. With 5 bases removed from V and 7 bases from J, the gap between germline ends came to 15 bases.

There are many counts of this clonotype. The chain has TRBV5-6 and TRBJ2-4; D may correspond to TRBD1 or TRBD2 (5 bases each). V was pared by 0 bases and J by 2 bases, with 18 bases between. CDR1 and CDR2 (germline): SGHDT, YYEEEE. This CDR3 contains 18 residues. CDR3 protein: CASSLEQVDRETKNIQYF. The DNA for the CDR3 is TGTGCCAGCAGCTTGGAACAGGTGGATCGGGAAACCAAAAACATTCAGTACTTC.

CDR3 sequence (DNA): TGTGCCGGCAACTATGGGACAGGGAGGGGAGGGACCCAGTACTTC. This translates into CAGNYGTGRGGTQYF. The rearrangement links TRBV3-1 to TRBJ2-5, with 9 bases fitting TRBD1. Germline trimming cut 11 bases from V and 7 bases from J; bases unmatched to any gene: 17. CDR1 and CDR2 from the germline V gene are LGHDT and YNNKEL (reference sequence). The CDR3 contains 15 residues.

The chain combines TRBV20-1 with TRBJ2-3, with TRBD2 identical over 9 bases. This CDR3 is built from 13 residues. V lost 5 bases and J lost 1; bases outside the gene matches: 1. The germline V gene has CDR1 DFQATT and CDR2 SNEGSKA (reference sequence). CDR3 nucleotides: TGCAGTGCTGTAGCGGGAGGCACAGATACGCAGTATTTT. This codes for CSAVAGGTDTQYF.

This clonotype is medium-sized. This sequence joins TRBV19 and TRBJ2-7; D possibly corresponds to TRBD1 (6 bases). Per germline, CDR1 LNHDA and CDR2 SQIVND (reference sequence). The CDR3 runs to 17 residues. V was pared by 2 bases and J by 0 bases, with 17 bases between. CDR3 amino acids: CASSIRISRDISYEQYF. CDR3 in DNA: TGTGCCAGTAGTATAAGAATATCTAGGGACATCTCCTACGAGCAGTACTTC.

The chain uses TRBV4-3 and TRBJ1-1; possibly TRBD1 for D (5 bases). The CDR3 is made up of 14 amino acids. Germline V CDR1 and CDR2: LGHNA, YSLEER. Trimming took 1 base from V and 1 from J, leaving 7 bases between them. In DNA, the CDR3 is TGCGCCAGCAGCCAAGTAAGGGGGAACACTGAAGCTTTCTTT. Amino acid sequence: CASSQVRGNTEAFF.

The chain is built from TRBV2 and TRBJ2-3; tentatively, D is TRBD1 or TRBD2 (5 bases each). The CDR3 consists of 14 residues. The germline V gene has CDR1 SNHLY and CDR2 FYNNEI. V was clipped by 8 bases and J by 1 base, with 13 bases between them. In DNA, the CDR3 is TGTGCCAGCGGGGCGGGCGAGGGCACAGATACGCAGTATTTT. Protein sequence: CASGAGEGTDTQYF. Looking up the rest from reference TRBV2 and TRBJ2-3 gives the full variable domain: EPEVTQTPSHQVTQMGQEVILRCVPISNHLYFYWYRQILGQKVEFLVSFYNNEISEKSEIFDDQFSVERPDGSNFTLKIRSTKLEDSAMYFCASGAGEGTDTQYFGPGTRLTVL.

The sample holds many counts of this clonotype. The CDR3 loop is CASSSSQETQYF. The CDR3 nucleotides read TGTGCCAGCAGTTCTAGCCAAGAGACCCAGTACTTC. The J gene is TRBJ2-5, the V gene TRBV28; D gene ambiguous. CDR1 and CDR2 (germline): MDHEN, SYDVKM. This CDR3 has 12 residues. V lost 4 bases and J 1 base, leaving 4 bases between the germline ends. Combining the CDR3 with reference TRBV28 and TRBJ2-5 gives the whole variable domain DVKVTQSSRYLVKRTGEKVFLECVQDMDHENMFWYRQDPGLGLRLIYFSYDVKMKEKGDIPEGYSVSREKKERFSLILESASTNQTSMYLCASSSSQETQYFGPGTRLLVL.

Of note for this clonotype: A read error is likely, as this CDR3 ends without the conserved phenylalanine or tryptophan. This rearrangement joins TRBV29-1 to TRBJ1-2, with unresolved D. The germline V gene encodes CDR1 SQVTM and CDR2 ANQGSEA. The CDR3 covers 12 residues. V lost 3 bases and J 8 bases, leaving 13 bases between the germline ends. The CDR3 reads CSVENPGYGYTL. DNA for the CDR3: TGCAGCGTTGAGAATCCAGGCTACGGCTACACCCTC.

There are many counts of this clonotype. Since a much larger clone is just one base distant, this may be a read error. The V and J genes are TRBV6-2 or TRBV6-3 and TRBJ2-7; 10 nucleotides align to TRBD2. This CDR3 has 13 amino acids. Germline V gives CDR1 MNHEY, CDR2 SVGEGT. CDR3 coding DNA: TGTGCCGGCAGTTACCTAGCGGGAGACGAGCAGTACTTC. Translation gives CAGSYLAGDEQYF.

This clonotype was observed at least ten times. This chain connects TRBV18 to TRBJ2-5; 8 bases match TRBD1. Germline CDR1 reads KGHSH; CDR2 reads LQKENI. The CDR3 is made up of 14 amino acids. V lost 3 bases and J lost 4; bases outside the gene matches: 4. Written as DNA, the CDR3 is TGTGCCAGCTCACCTCCGGGACAGGCAGAGACCCAGTACTTC. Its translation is CASSPPGQAETQYF.

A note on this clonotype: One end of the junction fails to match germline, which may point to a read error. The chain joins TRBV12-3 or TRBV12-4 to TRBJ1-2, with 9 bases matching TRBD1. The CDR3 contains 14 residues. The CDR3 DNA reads TGTGCCAGCAGATCACAGGGGGCGAACTATGGCAACACCTTC. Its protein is CASRSQGANYGNTF.